Listed below are T cell receptor beta chains from one sample, sequenced in a study of T cell changes during pregnancy in multiple sclerosis. TCRdb's copy holds only in-frame clones and misses some; the assay was immunoSEQ multiplex PCR. The sample lists more than 75,000 clones, approximately 94% occurring once. Sequenced here: peripheral blood, sampled in the third trimester of pregnancy. All receptors derive from a female donor with multiple sclerosis, enrolled in a pregnancy study. CDR3s include the opening cysteine and the closing phenylalanine or tryptophan. The order of the fields is V gene, J gene, D gene, clone size, CDR3 protein, CDR3 DNA. D genes are given only for firm matches. Size tells how often a clone was seen (once, few, many) or the class of an expanded clone, and some rows leave it out.

>TRBV7-9|TRBJ2-7|-|-
CASSFFSGFLYEQYF
TGTGCCAGCAGCTTCTTTAGCGGTTTTCTTTACGAGCAGTACTTC
>TRBV4-1|TRBJ2-7|-|-
CASSQPSVSLREQYF
TGCGCCAGCAGCCAACCTTCGGTATCCCTGAGGGAGCAGTACTTC
>TRBV29-1|TRBJ1-1|TRBD1|-
CSVDRTGMGAEAFF
TGCAGCGTTGATAGGACAGGGATGGGCGCTGAAGCTTTCTTT
>TRBV19|TRBJ1-1|-|once
CASSTPPGYNTEAFF
TGTGCCAGTAGTACACCGCCCGGGTACAACACTGAAGCTTTCTTT
>TRBV19|TRBJ2-7|TRBD2|-
CASSTRLAGHYEQYF
TGTGCCAGTAGCACCCGACTAGCGGGACACTACGAGCAGTACTTC
>TRBV2|TRBJ1-2|TRBD1|-
CASSDLTGFDYGYTF
TGTGCCAGCAGTGACTTGACAGGGTTCGACTATGGCTACACCTTC
>TRBV4-1|TRBJ1-2|-|once
CASSQDPHMYAGYTF
TGCGCCAGCAGCCAAGATCCTCACATGTACGCAGGCTACACCTTC
>TRBV5-1|TRBJ1-6|TRBD1|-
CASSLDPGQGNSPLHF
TGCGCCAGCAGCTTAGACCCGGGACAGGGGAATTCACCCCTCCACTTT
>TRBV6-6|TRBJ1-2|-|-
CASLTGDYGYTF
TGTGCCAGTTTGACAGGTGACTATGGCTACACCTTC
>TRBV25-1|TRBJ1-5|-|-
CASSAQGRYQPQHF
TGTGCCAGCAGTGCGCAGGGGCGGTATCAGCCCCAGCATTTT
>TRBV27|TRBJ2-3|-|-
CASSFYLMGTDTQYF
TGTGCCAGCAGTTTCTACCTGATGGGCACAGATACGCAGTATTTT
>TRBV1|TRBJ2-7|-|-
CTSSQHRDSLSYEQYF
TGCACCAGCAGCCAGCACCGGGACAGTTTATCCTACGAGCAGTACTTC
>TRBV14|TRBJ1-1|-|-
CASSQVRGYTEAFF
TGTGCCAGCAGCCAAGTTCGGGGGTACACTGAAGCTTTCTTT
>TRBV2|TRBJ1-5|TRBD1|-
CASSDTGGGQPQHF
TGTGCCAGCAGTGATACAGGGGGCGGTCAGCCCCAGCATTTT
>TRBV7-3|TRBJ2-5|TRBD2|-
CASSLLAGGPGTQYF
TGTGCCAGCAGCCTACTAGCGGGGGGGCCGGGGACCCAGTACTTC
>TRBV2|TRBJ1-2|-|-
CASSSGQYYGYTF
TGTGCCAGCAGCTCAGGACAGTACTATGGCTACACCTTC
>TRBV7-3|TRBJ2-2|-|once
CASSLSAGSGELFF
TGTGCCAGCAGCTTAAGCGCGGGGTCCGGGGAGCTGTTTTTT
>TRBV5-5|TRBJ1-4|-|-
CASSLLAATNEKLFF
TGTGCCAGCAGCTTGTTGGCGGCAACTAATGAAAAACTGTTTTTT
>TRBV7-3|TRBJ1-1|-|few
CASSLTLMEQAEAFF
TGTGCCAGCAGCTTAACGTTAATGGAGCAAGCTGAAGCTTTCTTT
>TRBV6-5|TRBJ2-7|-|-
CASSRGYEQYF
TGTGCCAGCAGTAGAGGTTACGAGCAGTACTTC
>TRBV5-6|TRBJ1-3|-|-
CASSLTGTNTIYF
TGTGCCAGCAGCTTGACAGGAACAAACACCATATATTTT
>TRBV19|TRBJ2-3|-|-
CASSGATTDTQYF
TGTGCCAGTAGTGGGGCTACTACGGATACGCAGTATTTT
>TRBV6-1|TRBJ2-7|-|-
CASTQMGGPSEQYF
TGTGCCAGCACCCAGATGGGGGGGCCAAGCGAGCAGTACTTC
>TRBV5-1|TRBJ2-5|-|-
CASSERVSGAQETQYF
TGCGCCAGCAGCGAGAGGGTGAGCGGCGCACAAGAGACCCAGTACTTC
>TRBV7-9|TRBJ1-2|-|-
CASSPGHTYGYTF
TGTGCCAGCAGCCCGGGACACACCTATGGCTACACCTTC
>TRBV4-2|TRBJ1-3|-|-
CASSQKQGSGNTIYF
TGTGCCAGCAGCCAAAAGCAGGGCTCTGGAAACACCATATATTTT
>TRBV19|TRBJ1-1|-|once
CASSSQGGTEAFF
TGTGCCAGTAGCTCACAGGGTGGGACTGAAGCTTTCTTT
>TRBV10-3|TRBJ2-1|TRBD1|-
CAISDGQGGYNEQFF
TGTGCCATCAGTGACGGACAGGGAGGATACAATGAGCAGTTCTTC
>TRBV5-4|TRBJ2-7|TRBD2|-
CASSLGGGGAREQYF
TGTGCCAGCAGCTTGGGCGGCGGGGGGGCCCGGGAGCAGTACTTC
>TRBV7-8|TRBJ2-3|TRBD1|-
CASSLGDRVEDTQYF
TGTGCCAGCAGCTTAGGGGACAGGGTTGAGGATACGCAGTATTTT
>TRBV7-3|TRBJ1-6|-|-
CASSSRQASYNSPLHF
TGTGCCAGCAGCTCTCGACAGGCGTCCTATAATTCACCCCTCCACTTT
>TRBV19|TRBJ2-7|-|-
CASSHIYSSYEQYF
TGTGCCAGTTCCCACATCTACAGCTCCTACGAGCAGTACTTC
>TRBV2|TRBJ2-7|TRBD2|-
CASRRQKTGTSRYEQYF
TGTGCCAGCCGGAGACAAAAGACCGGGACTAGTAGGTACGAGCAGTACTTC
>TRBV7-9|TRBJ2-5|TRBD2|-
CASSPRAGGPSWETQYF
TGTGCCAGCAGCCCTCGAGCGGGGGGGCCGTCCTGGGAGACCCAGTACTTC
>TRBV10-3|TRBJ2-3|TRBD2|-
CATTSGDTQYF
TGTGCCACCACTAGCGGGGATACGCAGTATTTT
>TRBV21-1|TRBJ1-2|-|once
CASSSQGYGYTF
TGTGCCAGCAGCTCACAGGGCTATGGCTACACCTTC
>TRBV19|TRBJ1-6|-|-
CASTSGGGPNSPLHF
TGTGCCAGTACTTCCGGGGGGGGCCCTAATTCACCCCTCCACTTT
>TRBV2|TRBJ1-1|-|-
CASRPDRLNTEAFF
TGTGCCAGCAGACCCGACAGACTGAACACTGAAGCTTTCTTT
>TRBV6-6|TRBJ2-3|-|-
CASKYRENDTQYF
TGTGCCAGCAAATATCGGGAGAATGATACGCAGTATTTT
>TRBV6-4|TRBJ2-3|TRBD2|-
CASSENGGNAKYF
TGTGCCAGCAGTGAAAACGGGGGGAACGCCAAGTATTTT
>TRBV11-2|TRBJ2-5|TRBD2|-
CASSFLGGLAGEETQYF
TGTGCCAGCAGCTTTCTTGGCGGACTAGCGGGGGAAGAGACCCAGTACTTC
>TRBV7-9|TRBJ1-4|-|-
CASSLQATNEKLFF
TGTGCCAGCAGCTTACAGGCAACTAATGAAAAACTGTTTTTT
>TRBV29-1|TRBJ2-2|-|-
CSVEAELTGELFF
TGCAGCGTTGAGGCGGAACTCACCGGGGAGCTGTTTTTT
>TRBV5-1|TRBJ2-5|-|-
CASSLDPTAETQYF
TGCGCCAGCAGCTTGGACCCGACTGCAGAGACCCAGTACTTC
>TRBV19|TRBJ1-1|-|-
CASNPEERTEAFF
TGTGCCAGTAATCCCGAGGAGAGGACTGAAGCTTTCTTT
>TRBV5-4|TRBJ1-3|-|once
CASSPGGNSGNTIYF
TGTGCCAGCAGCCCGGGGGGGAACTCTGGAAACACCATATATTTT
>TRBV4-2|TRBJ1-2|TRBD1|once
CASSQIQGGGYTF
TGTGCCAGCAGCCAAATACAGGGGGGGGGCTACACCTTC
>TRBV27|TRBJ2-1|-|-
CASGVAFGADDEQFF
TGTGCCAGCGGAGTCGCTTTTGGGGCGGACGATGAGCAGTTCTTC
>TRBV5-6|TRBJ1-5|-|-
CASSVGQDRSQPQHF
TGTGCCAGCAGCGTTGGACAAGATAGAAGTCAGCCCCAGCATTTT
>TRBV27|TRBJ2-7|-|-
CASSLRQGLAYEQYF
TGTGCCAGCAGTTTACGACAGGGACTGGCCTACGAGCAGTACTTC
>TRBV10-3|TRBJ1-5|TRBD1|-
CAISPDRASPQHF
TGTGCCATCAGCCCAGACAGGGCATCGCCCCAGCATTTT
>TRBV27|TRBJ2-7|TRBD1|-
CASSLWAGQGGNEQYF
TGTGCCAGCAGTTTATGGGCTGGACAGGGGGGCAACGAGCAGTACTTC
>TRBV30|TRBJ2-1|-|-
CAWSGGLGNNEQFF
TGTGCCTGGAGCGGGGGTTTGGGTAACAATGAGCAGTTCTTC
>TRBV9|TRBJ2-5|TRBD1|-
CASSVPGTGLQETQYF
TGTGCCAGCAGCGTTCCCGGGACAGGATTACAAGAGACCCAGTACTTC
>TRBV15|TRBJ1-1|-|-
CATSRGEGTNTEAFF
TGTGCCACCAGCAGAGGGGAAGGGACTAACACTGAAGCTTTCTTT
>TRBV2|TRBJ1-2|-|-
CASSQVRVNYGYTF
TGTGCCAGCAGTCAGGTCAGGGTAAACTATGGCTACACCTTC
>TRBV4-1|TRBJ2-2|-|-
CASSEWTGDGELFF
TGCGCCAGCAGCGAGTGGACTGGAGACGGGGAGCTGTTTTTT
>TRBV5-1|TRBJ2-7|-|-
CASSLANEQYF
TGCGCCAGCAGCTTGGCTAACGAGCAGTACTTC
>TRBV4-1|TRBJ1-2|-|once
CASSQDHGVRGYTF
TGCGCCAGCAGCCAAGATCACGGGGTACGCGGCTACACCTTC